What follows are 21 T cell receptor beta chains derived from one specimen sequenced in a study of OX40 agonist ivuxolimab in advanced cancers. Produced via immunoSEQ multiplex PCR; TCRdb's table is partial and in-frame only. The table lists more than 75,000 clones, around 89% of them singletons. The sample here was CD4+ or CD8+ T cells sorted from blood, taken in a trial of the OX40 agonist ivuxolimab. The receptor source for this set is an adult with an advanced solid tumor such as melanoma, head and neck, liver or kidney cancer.

CDR3 DNA: TGTGCCAGTAGTACGGGGCAGGGGTTAGCCGAGCAGTTCTTC. Translating it yields CASSTGQGLAEQFF. The chain combines TRBV19 with TRBJ2-1; maybe TRBD1 (6 bases). The germline CDR1 and CDR2 sequences are LNHDA and SQIVND (reference sequence). The CDR3 is made up of 14 amino acids. V gave up 4 bases and J gave up 10 bases, with 17 bases separating them.

The J gene is TRBJ2-2, the V gene TRBV19; 12 bases align to TRBD2. The CDR3 contains 15 residues. The junction had 4 bases not matched to a gene; V was cut back by 4 bases and J by 7 bases. CDR1 LNHDA and CDR2 SQIVND come from the germline V gene (reference sequence). CDR3 DNA sequence: TGTGCCAGTAGTAGGACTAGCGGGACCGGCGGGGAGCTGTTTTTT. Translated, it gives CASSRTSGTGGELFF.

V and J are TRBV10-3 and TRBJ1-1; D not resolved. The CDR3 totals 13 residues. Germline V gives CDR1 ENHRY, CDR2 SYGVKD. V lost 10 bases to trimming and J lost 3 bases, with 15 bases between them. Here the CDR3 reads CASRRMEDTEAFF. For the CDR3, the DNA is TGTGCCAGCAGGCGTATGGAGGACACTGAAGCTTTCTTT.

This clone was counted a few times. The V and J genes are TRBV11-3 and TRBJ2-1; D is unresolved. V dropped 2 bases and J dropped 5 bases, with 4 bases sitting between them. The germline CDR1 and CDR2 sequences are SGHNT and YENEEA. The CDR3 extends over 12 amino acids. In DNA form, the CDR3 reads TGTGCCAGCAGCTTAAACCACAATGAGCAGTTCTTC. Translating it yields CASSLNHNEQFF.

This chain joins TRBV6-5 and TRBJ1-2, with TRBD1 as a possible D gene (5 bases). The CDR3 totals 14 residues. Germline lookup yields CDR1 MNHEY and CDR2 SVGAGI. The V end lost 4 bases, the J end lost 7 bases, and 16 bases lay between the germline ends. The CDR3 DNA sequence: TGTGCCAGCAGTTCTTTCAGCGGTGGGGCTGGCTACACCTTC. The encoded protein is CASSSFSGGAGYTF.

The V and J genes are TRBV7-9 and TRBJ1-5; D remains ambiguous. Trimming shortened V by 0 bases and J by 6 bases, and 9 bases separated the two germline ends. Germline V lookup: CDR1 SEHNR, CDR2 FQNEAQ (reference sequence). This CDR3 comprises 14 residues. The DNA of the CDR3 is TGTGCCAGCAGCTTAGCGGCAGAGTCTCAGCCCCAGCATTTT. Amino acid sequence: CASSLAAESQPQHF.

This sequence joins TRBV18 and TRBJ2-7; D perhaps matches TRBD1 (6 bases). This CDR3 is 14 amino acids long. Trimming removed 3 bases at V and 4 bases at J, with 13 bases between. Germline V CDR1 and CDR2: KGHSH, LQKENI. The CDR3 spells CASSPNRELYEQYF. The CDR3 DNA follows: TGTGCCAGCTCACCTAACAGGGAACTTTACGAGCAGTACTTC.

J is TRBJ2-1 and V is TRBV19; D might be TRBD2 (5 bases). The CDR3 totals 16 residues. Germline CDR1 reads LNHDA; CDR2 reads SQIVND (reference sequence). The V end was cut by 4 bases, the J end by 0 bases, with 13 bases between. The CDR3 DNA reads TGTGCCAGTAGTACCCCCGGAGCGGCCTCCTACAATGAGCAGTTCTTC. Its translation: CASSTPGAASYNEQFF.

The chain has TRBV19 and TRBJ2-5; 8 nucleotides line up with TRBD2. V was pared by 1 base and J by 2 bases, with 6 bases of the junction left unmatched. The length of the CDR3 is 16 residues. The germline CDR1 and CDR2 sequences are LNHDA and SQIVND (reference sequence). The CDR3 DNA reads as TGTGCCAGTAGTATAGCGGGAGGGCCCGGTCAAGAGACCCAGTACTTC. This translates into CASSIAGGPGQETQYF.

The chain links TRBV18 to TRBJ2-2, with TRBD2 matching over 13 bases. V was clipped by 6 bases and J by 0 bases; unmatched bases: 4. Germline CDR1 reads KGHSH; CDR2 reads LQKENI. The CDR3 loop spans 17 amino acids. The CDR3 sequence is CASSGLAGSANTGELFF. The CDR3 nucleotides read TGTGCCAGCTCGGGACTAGCGGGATCCGCGAACACCGGGGAGCTGTTTTTT.

The chain combines TRBV20-1 with TRBJ1-2; D is unresolved. Trimming removed 6 bases from V and 2 bases from J, with 7 bases in between. Germline CDR1 reads DFQATT; CDR2 reads SNEGSKA (reference sequence). The length of the CDR3 is 11 residues. The CDR3 DNA is TGCAGTGCGGCACAGAACTATGGCTACACCTTC. Protein sequence: CSAAQNYGYTF.

This chain connects TRBV27 to TRBJ2-1; D assignment may be TRBD1 or TRBD2 (5 bases each). This CDR3 contains 14 residues. Germline V gives CDR1 MNHEY, CDR2 SMNVEV (reference sequence). Trimming pared 7 bases from V and 5 bases from J, leaving 15 bases between. In DNA, the CDR3 is TGTGCCAGCAAGATCGGGACCCTTAACAATGAGCAGTTCTTC. It translates to CASKIGTLNNEQFF.

The CDR3 DNA follows: TGTGCCTGGAGCTCCGGACAGGGGGACGCTTTCTTT. Its translation: CAWSSGQGDAFF. The chain combines TRBV30 with TRBJ1-1; 10 nucleotides agree with TRBD1. V lost 3 bases and J lost 11; bases outside the gene matches: 6. Germline-derived CDR1 and CDR2 are GTSNPN and SVGIG (reference sequence). The CDR3 extends over 12 amino acids. Drawing the rest from reference TRBV30 and TRBJ1-1, the complete variable domain is SQTIHQWPATLVQPVGSPLSLECTVEGTSNPNLYWYRQAAGRGLQLLFYSVGIGQISSEVPQNLSASRPQDRQFILSSKKLLLSDSGFYLCAWSSGQGDAFFGQGTRLTVV.

V gene TRBV25-1 combines with J gene TRBJ2-3, with unresolved D. The CDR3 length is 13 residues. Trimming took 1 base from V and 3 from J, leaving 5 bases between them. The germline gives CDR1 MGHDK, CDR2 SYGVNS. The CDR3 DNA follows: TGTGCCAGCAGTGAATGGGCGACAGATACGCAGTATTTT. Translation gives CASSEWATDTQYF.

The rearrangement links TRBV19 to TRBJ2-2; D tentatively reads TRBD1 or TRBD2 (5 bases each). The germline V and J ends were trimmed by 7 bases and 4 bases, with 7 bases remaining between them. CDR3 size: 12 residues. Per germline, CDR1 LNHDA and CDR2 SQIVND (reference sequence). CDR3 residues: CASTRGTGELFF. CDR3 bases: TGTGCCAGTACGAGGGGCACCGGGGAGCTGTTTTTT.

This clone was seen a single time. The V gene is TRBV5-4, the J gene TRBJ2-2, with 15 bases matching TRBD2. Per the germline V gene, CDR1 is SGHNT and CDR2 is YYREEE (reference sequence). The CDR3 totals 16 residues. V trimming: 0 bases; J trimming: 7 bases; junction bases outside the gene matches: 1. The DNA of the CDR3 is TGTGCCAGCAGCTTGGGGGGACTAGCGGGAGGCGGGGAGCTGTTTTTT. It codes for CASSLGGLAGGGELFF.

The chain carries TRBV19 and TRBJ2-7, with D perhaps TRBD1 (5 bases). With 5 bases removed from V and 5 bases from J, the gap between germline ends came to 13 bases. Germline-derived CDR1 and CDR2 are LNHDA and SQIVND (reference sequence). CDR3 length equals 13 residues. CDR3 region: CASSPETANEQYF. The CDR3 DNA reads as TGTGCCAGTAGTCCAGAGACAGCCAACGAGCAGTACTTC. Variable domain in full (rest from reference TRBV19 and TRBJ2-7): DGGITQSPKYLFRKEGQNVTLSCEQNLNHDAMYWYRQDPGQGLRLIYYSQIVNDFQKGDIAEGYSVSREKKESFPLTVTSAQKNPTAFYLCASSPETANEQYFGPGTRLTVT.

This chain uses TRBV7-8 with TRBJ2-7, with TRBD1 matching over 9 bases. The germline V gene encodes CDR1 SGHVS and CDR2 FQNEAQ. The CDR3 loop spans 14 amino acids. With 5 bases clipped from V and 5 bases from J, the junction kept 7 bases outside the gene matches. The CDR3: CASSTHRGQDEQYF. CDR3 nucleotides: TGTGCCAGCAGCACCCACAGGGGGCAGGACGAGCAGTACTTC.

This chain connects TRBV7-9 to TRBJ2-7, with a possible D match to TRBD2 (5 bases). This CDR3 region has 14 residues. The V and J ends lost 1 base and 0 bases respectively, with 7 bases between them. CDR1 SEHNR and CDR2 FQNEAQ come from the germline V gene (reference sequence). The CDR3 is CASSLEGDSYEQYF. The CDR3, as DNA: TGTGCCAGCAGCTTAGAGGGAGACTCCTACGAGCAGTACTTC.

V is TRBV7-6 and J is TRBJ2-2; 9 bases align to TRBD2. The trim removed 3 bases at V and 5 bases at J, leaving 10 bases unmatched. Per germline, CDR1 SGHVS and CDR2 FNYEAQ. This CDR3 spans 17 amino acids. The CDR3 DNA reads TGTGCCAGCAGCTTTAATGGCCTAGCGGGAAAGACCGGGGAGCTGTTTTTT. Protein product: CASSFNGLAGKTGELFF.

This clone showed up just once. The chain uses TRBV6-7 and TRBJ2-7; D is uncertain. TRBV6-7 is reported as an ORF; its role is uncertain. There are 13 residues in the CDR3. The V end was cut by 0 bases, the J end by 6 bases, with 9 bases between. The CDR3 here is CASSYSKQPEQYF. DNA of the CDR3: TGTGCCAGCAGTTACTCGAAGCAGCCCGAGCAGTACTTC.